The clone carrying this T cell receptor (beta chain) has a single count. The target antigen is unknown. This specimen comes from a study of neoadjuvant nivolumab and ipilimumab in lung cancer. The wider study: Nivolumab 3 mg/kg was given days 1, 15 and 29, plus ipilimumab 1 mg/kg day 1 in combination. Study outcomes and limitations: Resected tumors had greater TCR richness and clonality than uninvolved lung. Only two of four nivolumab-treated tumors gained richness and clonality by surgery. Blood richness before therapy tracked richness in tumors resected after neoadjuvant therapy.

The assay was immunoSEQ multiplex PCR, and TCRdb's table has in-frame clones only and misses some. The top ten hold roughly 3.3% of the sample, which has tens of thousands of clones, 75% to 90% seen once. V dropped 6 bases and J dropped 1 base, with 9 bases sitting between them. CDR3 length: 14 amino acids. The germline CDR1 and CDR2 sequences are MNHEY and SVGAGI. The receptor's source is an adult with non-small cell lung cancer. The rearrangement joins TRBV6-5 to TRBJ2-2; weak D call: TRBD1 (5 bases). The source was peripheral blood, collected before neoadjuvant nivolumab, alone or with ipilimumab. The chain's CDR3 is CASRQGQNTGELFF. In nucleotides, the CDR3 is TGTGCCAGCAGACAAGGACAGAACACCGGGGAGCTGTTTTTT.